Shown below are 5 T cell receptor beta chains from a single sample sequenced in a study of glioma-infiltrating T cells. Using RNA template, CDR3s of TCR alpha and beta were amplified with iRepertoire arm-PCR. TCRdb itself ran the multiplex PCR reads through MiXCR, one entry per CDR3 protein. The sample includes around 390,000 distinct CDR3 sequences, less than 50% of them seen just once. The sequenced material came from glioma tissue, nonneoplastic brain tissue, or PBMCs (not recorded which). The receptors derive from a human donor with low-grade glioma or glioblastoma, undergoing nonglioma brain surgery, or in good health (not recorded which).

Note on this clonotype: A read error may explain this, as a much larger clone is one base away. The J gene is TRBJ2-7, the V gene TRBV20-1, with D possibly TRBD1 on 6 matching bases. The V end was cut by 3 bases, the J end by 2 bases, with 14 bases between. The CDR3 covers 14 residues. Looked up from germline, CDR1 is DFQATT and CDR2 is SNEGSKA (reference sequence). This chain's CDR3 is CSASQDRSAYEQYF. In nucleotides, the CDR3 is TGCAGTGCTAGCCAGGACAGAAGCGCCTACGAGCAGTACTTC.

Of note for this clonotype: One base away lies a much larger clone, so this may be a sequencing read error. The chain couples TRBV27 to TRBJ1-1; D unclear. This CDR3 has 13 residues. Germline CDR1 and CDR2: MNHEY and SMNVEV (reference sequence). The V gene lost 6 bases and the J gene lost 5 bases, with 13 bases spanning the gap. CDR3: CASRRSVRTEAFF. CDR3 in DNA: TGTGCCAGCAGGCGTTCAGTGAGAACTGAAGCTTTCTTT.

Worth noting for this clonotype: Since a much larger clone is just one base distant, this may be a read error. The CDR3 protein is CASMGTGISNRPQHF. Written as DNA, the CDR3 is TGTGCCAGCATGGGGACAGGGATTAGCAATCGGCCCCAGCATTTT. This chain connects TRBV27 to TRBJ1-5; 9 bases are shared with TRBD1. The CDR3 has 15 residues. The germline CDR1 and CDR2 sequences are MNHEY and SMNVEV (reference sequence).

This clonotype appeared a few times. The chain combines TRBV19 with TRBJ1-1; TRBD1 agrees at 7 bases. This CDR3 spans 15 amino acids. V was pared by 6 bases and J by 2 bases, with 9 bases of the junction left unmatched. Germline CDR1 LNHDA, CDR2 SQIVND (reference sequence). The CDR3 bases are TGTGCCAGTAGATCCCGTGACAGGGTAAACACTGAAGCTTTCTTT. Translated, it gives CASRSRDRVNTEAFF.

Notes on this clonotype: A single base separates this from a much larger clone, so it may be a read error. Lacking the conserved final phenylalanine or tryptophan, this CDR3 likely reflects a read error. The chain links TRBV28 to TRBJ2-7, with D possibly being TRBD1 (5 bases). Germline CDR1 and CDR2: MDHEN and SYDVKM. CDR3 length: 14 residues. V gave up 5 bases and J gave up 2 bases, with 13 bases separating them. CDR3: CASSPPRVTYEQYL. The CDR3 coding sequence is TGTGCCAGCAGTCCCCCCAGGGTTACCTACGAGCAGTACCTC.